This TCR beta chain came from a study of blood T cell repertoires in COVID-19 (dated by TCRdb to 2020 to 2022). Background on the whole study: The collaborator samples originated in the United States, Italy and Spain and spanned the acute and convalescent phases of COVID-19. A freely available public database, intended as a resource for researchers studying the immune response to SARS-CoV-2, is where the repertoires were released. The material from the prospective study consisted of cDNA or gDNA derived from T cells, B-cell-depleted T cells, or PBMCs. Where available, HLA class I and class II types were obtained from metadata supplied by the sample provider rather than from assay-based typing. Deeply sampled blood TCRbeta repertoires from subjects exposed to, actively infected with, or recovered from COVID-19 were included in the dataset. The samples were drawn from the first 160 participants of the ongoing ImmuneRACE study and from some 1,300 subjects provided by 6 global collaborators. The sample metadata nearly always contained a de-identified subject ID, COVID-19 status, age in years and sex.

The immunoSEQ Assay, a bias-controlled multiplex PCR, was used to amplify TCRbeta CDR3 regions from genomic DNA. On the study's bioinformatics: The number of nucleated cells in each sample was estimated by amplification of reference gene primers within the assay. To quantify the absolute abundance of each unique TCRbeta CDR3 rearrangement, sequence reads were collapsed and filtered. Productive Simpson clonality was computed per sample as the square root of Simpson's diversity index over productive rearrangements. Drawn from immuneACCESS, this table holds only the in-frame rearrangements with V and J called that TCRdb kept. Clones are partly lost; checked studies trace under half to an unresolved V gene and leave the rest unexplained. V and J calls and clone size are those listed in that table; D and trimming were worked out from the DNA. For this sample there are around 230,000 clones; about 79% appear just once. The ten largest make up over 7.5% of the sample.

Points on this clone: The antigen this receptor binds is unknown. Per-nucleotide qualities are absent, and no much larger clonotype sits a single base away.

The full study reports these points: The quantity of clinical and demographic metadata differed by source and by participant and was supplied without curation.

Collaborating institutions collected whole blood in K2EDTA tubes following their own protocols. For TCRbeta analysis, collaborators shipped samples as frozen whole blood, isolated PBMCs, or DNA extracted from either of those sample types. Sample: peripheral blood. The origin of this receptor is a woman at least 80 years old with acute or convalescent COVID-19.

The CDR3: CASSHGGRGSNQPQHF. The sequenced DNA: TGTGCCAGCAGCCACGGAGGACGGGGTAGCAATCAGCCCCAGCATTTT. The chain uses TRBV16 and TRBJ1-5, with the D gene too uncertain to name. The CDR3 runs 16 amino acids, cysteine and phenylalanine included. Only CDR3 DNA is held: 48 bases, read in frame from base 1. Per the germline V gene, KGHSY is the CDR1 and FQNENV is the CDR2. V lost 3 bases and J lost 0 bases; the stretch between them is 12 bases long.